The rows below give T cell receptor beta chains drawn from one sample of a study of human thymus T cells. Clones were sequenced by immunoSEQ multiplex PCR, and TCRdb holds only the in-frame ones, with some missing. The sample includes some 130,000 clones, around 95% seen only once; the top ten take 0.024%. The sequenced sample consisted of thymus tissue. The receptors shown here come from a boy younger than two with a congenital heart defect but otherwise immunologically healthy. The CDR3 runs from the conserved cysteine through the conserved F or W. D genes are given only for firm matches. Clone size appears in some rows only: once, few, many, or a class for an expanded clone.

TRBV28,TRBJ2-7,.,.,TGTGCCAGCTCGAGCGGTGGGCCGTTTTACGAGCAGTACTTC,CASSSGGPFYEQYF
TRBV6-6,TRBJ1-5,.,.,TGTGCCAGCAGTTACTCGATTGGGAGGAGCAATCAGCCCCAGCATTTT,CASSYSIGRSNQPQHF
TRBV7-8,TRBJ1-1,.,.,TGTGCCAGCAGCCCTCGGCCCCCAATGAACACTGAAGCTTTCTTT,CASSPRPPMNTEAFF
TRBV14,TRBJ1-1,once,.,TGTGCCAGCAGCCAAGACGATTCCATGAACACTGAAGCTTTCTTT,CASSQDDSMNTEAFF
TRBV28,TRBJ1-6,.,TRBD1,TGTGCCAGCATAGGGACAGAGCTTAATTCACCCCTCCACTTT,CASIGTELNSPLHF
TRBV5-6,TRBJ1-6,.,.,TGTGCCAGCAGTAGGGGGGAACCCCTCCACTTT,CASSRGEPLHF
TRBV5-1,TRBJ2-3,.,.,TGCGCCAGCAGCTTGGCGGCTCCGCCTACGCAGTATTTT,CASSLAAPPTQYF
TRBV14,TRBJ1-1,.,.,TGTGCCAGCAGCAGAAACCGCGGCACTGAAGCTTTCTTT,CASSRNRGTEAFF
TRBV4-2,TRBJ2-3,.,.,TGTGCCAGCAGCCAAGAGGGCAGAGGGCCAGATACGCAGTATTTT,CASSQEGRGPDTQYF
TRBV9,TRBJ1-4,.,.,TGTGCCAGCAGCGTACGACCGCGGGGAGCTAATGAAAAACTGTTTTTT,CASSVRPRGANEKLFF
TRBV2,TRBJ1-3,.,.,TGTGCCAGCAGTGAATGGGGTCCTGGAAACACCATATATTTT,CASSEWGPGNTIYF
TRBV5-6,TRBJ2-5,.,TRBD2,TGTGCCAGCAGCTTGGTCATCCGGGGGGGGCAAGAGACCCAGTACTTC,CASSLVIRGGQETQYF
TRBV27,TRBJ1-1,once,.,TGTGCCAGCAGTTCAAAGGACGGCCACACTGAAGCTTTCTTT,CASSSKDGHTEAFF
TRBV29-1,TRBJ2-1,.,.,TGCAGCGTTGATCTGGGGCTCAATGAGCAGTTCTTC,CSVDLGLNEQFF
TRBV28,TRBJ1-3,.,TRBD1,TGTGCCAGCAGTCCAGGGGGATACCGCTCTGGAAACACCATATATTTT,CASSPGGYRSGNTIYF
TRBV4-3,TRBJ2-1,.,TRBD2,TGCGCCAGCAGCCAAGTGAGGGGAGAGCGGGGGGTCAATGAGCAGTTCTTC,CASSQVRGERGVNEQFF
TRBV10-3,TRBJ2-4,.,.,TGTGCCATCAGTGAGCTTGGTGTCATTCAGTACTTC,CAISELGVIQYF
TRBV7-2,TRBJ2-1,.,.,TGTGCCAGCAGCCCGGAACCGACACTACCAGCTCTGATAGCGAATGAGCAGTTCTTC,CASSPEPTLPALIANEQFF
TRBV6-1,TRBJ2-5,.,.,TGTGCCAGCATTCTGGATAGATTCGGAGAGACCCAGTACTTC,CASILDRFGETQYF
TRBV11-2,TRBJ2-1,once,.,TGTGCCAGCAGCTTAGCGGGAACCTACAATGAGCAGTTCTTC,CASSLAGTYNEQFF
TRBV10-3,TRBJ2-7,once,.,TGTGCCATCAGGACCGGGACATACTCCTACGAGCAGTACTTC,CAIRTGTYSYEQYF
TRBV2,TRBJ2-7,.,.,TGTGCCAGCAGTTGGGACGGCGGGAACTACGAGCAGTACTTC,CASSWDGGNYEQYF
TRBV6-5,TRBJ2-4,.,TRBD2,TGTGCCAGCAGTTCGACTAGCGGGGGGGCCAAAAACATTCAGTACTTC,CASSSTSGGAKNIQYF
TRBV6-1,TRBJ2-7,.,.,TGTGCCAGCAGTCGCCCGGGCTACGAGCAGTACTTC,CASSRPGYEQYF
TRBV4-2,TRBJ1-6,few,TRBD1,TGTGCCAGCAGCCAAGACCCGTCGGGGACAGGGGGTTCACCCCTCCACTTT,CASSQDPSGTGGSPLHF
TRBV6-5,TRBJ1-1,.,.,TGTGCCAGCAGTTACTCGAAGAGGGTGAAGACTGAAGCTTTCTTT,CASSYSKRVKTEAFF